The present T cell receptor (beta chain) was sequenced within a study of blood T cell repertoires in COVID-19. At the level of the study: The samples span acute and convalescent COVID-19 from the United States, Italy and Spain. Sources were T cells, B-cell-depleted T cells, or PBMCs; the material itself was cDNA or gDNA.

This CDR3 comprises 14 residues. CDR1 and CDR2 (germline): SGHRS, YFSETQ. V was trimmed by 0 bases and J by 7 bases, leaving 14 bases between them. Original handling: The assay estimated nucleated cells by amplifying reference gene primers. Here immunoSEQ multiplex PCR was the method, and the copy in TCRdb shows in-frame clones only, minus some. V and J calls and clone size come straight from that table; D and trimming were deduced from the DNA. The sample has more than 80,000 clones, approximately 83% seen once; the top ten hold 30% to 35%. The sequenced sample consisted of peripheral blood. The clonotype comes from an elderly woman with active or convalescent COVID-19. The J gene is TRBJ2-7, the V gene TRBV5-1; TRBD2 is a possible D gene (5 bases). The CDR3 loop is CASSLEIQRGEQYF. CDR3 DNA: TGCGCCAGCAGCTTGGAGATTCAACGAGGGGAGCAGTACTTC.